These T cell receptor beta chains were read from a single sample in a study of shared clonotypes between healthy human individuals. Using immunoSEQ multiplex PCR, the repertoire was profiled, and TCRdb retains in-frame clones only, with some absent. The sample records 550,000 to 750,000 clones, 92% being singletons. Sequenced material: naive CD8+ T cells sorted from blood. These receptors were collected from a man between 25 and 39 years old in good health. Each CDR3 is given with its conserved first and last residue. A D gene is named only where the DNA matches it firmly. Not every row has a clone size; where given, it reads once, few, many or a size class.

V gene	J gene	D gene	clone size	CDR3 protein	CDR3 DNA
TRBV27	TRBJ2-3	.	.	CASSRGTYLRDTQYF	TGTGCCAGCAGTAGAGGGACCTACCTTAGAGATACGCAGTATTTT
TRBV9	TRBJ2-3	.	once	CASAPSGGKADTQYF	TGTGCCAGCGCCCCCAGTGGCGGGAAGGCAGATACGCAGTATTTT
TRBV2	TRBJ2-1	TRBD2	.	CASSGRATSYNEQFF	TGTGCCAGCAGCGGGAGGGCCACCAGCTACAATGAGCAGTTCTTC
TRBV13	TRBJ2-7	.	.	CASSSTPGEQYF	TGTGCCAGCAGCTCCACCCCGGGGGAGCAGTACTTC
TRBV29-1	TRBJ2-1	.	.	CSVEDHGPAFSYNEQFF	TGCAGCGTTGAAGACCACGGGCCGGCATTCTCCTACAATGAGCAGTTCTTC
TRBV4-1	TRBJ1-1	TRBD1	.	CASSQVGPGQGGGYTEAFF	TGCGCCAGCAGCCAAGTGGGCCCGGGACAGGGAGGAGGGTACACTGAAGCTTTCTTT
TRBV5-5	TRBJ2-7	TRBD1	.	CASSIRQGLYEQYF	TGTGCCAGCAGCATCAGACAGGGCTTGTACGAGCAGTACTTC
TRBV11-2	TRBJ2-6	.	.	CASSGGRSSGANVLTF	TGTGCCAGCAGCGGCGGGCGGAGCTCTGGGGCCAACGTCCTGACTTTC
TRBV19	TRBJ1-5	.	.	CASSIGFRQMGHQPQHF	TGTGCCAGTAGTATTGGGTTCCGGCAAATGGGTCATCAGCCCCAGCATTTT
TRBV7-2	TRBJ2-7	.	.	CASSLDQFSSYEQYF	TGTGCCAGCAGCTTAGATCAGTTTAGCTCCTACGAGCAGTACTTC
TRBV5-6	TRBJ2-7	.	once	CASSLALVPYEQYF	TGTGCCAGCAGCTTGGCACTAGTACCCTACGAGCAGTACTTC
TRBV9	TRBJ2-5	.	few	CASSVGTHMLGETQYF	TGTGCCAGCAGCGTAGGGACGCACATGCTCGGAGAGACCCAGTACTTC
TRBV13	TRBJ1-1	.	.	CASSLLGDSNTEAFF	TGTGCCAGCAGCTTACTTGGGGATTCAAACACTGAAGCTTTCTTT
TRBV5-1	TRBJ2-7	.	.	CASSLGVSYEQYF	TGCGCCAGCAGCTTGGGGGTTAGCTACGAGCAGTACTTC
TRBV11-2	TRBJ1-4	.	.	CASKNFGGATNEKLFF	TGTGCCAGCAAAAACTTCGGGGGCGCAACTAATGAAAAACTGTTTTTT
TRBV11-2	TRBJ2-2	.	.	CASSLGPYQGQNTGELFF	TGTGCCAGCAGCTTAGGGCCGTACCAGGGGCAGAACACCGGGGAGCTGTTTTTT
TRBV11-2	TRBJ2-1	TRBD2	.	CASSFSGSMINEQFF	TGTGCCAGCAGTTTTAGCGGGAGTATGATCAATGAGCAGTTCTTC
TRBV7-9	TRBJ2-7	.	.	CASSSAGDEQYF	TGTGCCAGCAGCTCCGCAGGGGACGAGCAGTACTTC
TRBV25-1	TRBJ2-7	.	.	CASQAWVTYEQYF	TGTGCCAGCCAGGCATGGGTGACCTACGAGCAGTACTTC
TRBV4-1	TRBJ2-5	.	.	CASSQAPDQETQYF	TGCGCCAGCAGCCAAGCCCCGGATCAAGAGACCCAGTACTTC
TRBV11-2	TRBJ2-3	.	.	CASSLEADSDTQYF	TGTGCCAGCAGCTTGGAGGCGGACTCAGATACGCAGTATTTT
TRBV7-9	TRBJ2-1	.	.	CASSLMGDVQNEQFF	TGTGCCAGCAGCTTAATGGGAGATGTTCAAAATGAGCAGTTCTTC
TRBV28	TRBJ2-3	.	.	CASSRQSPDTQYF	TGTGCCAGCAGTAGGCAATCCCCAGATACGCAGTATTTT
TRBV28	TRBJ2-1	.	.	CASSLRNSYNEQFF	TGTGCCAGCAGTTTGCGTAACTCCTACAATGAGCAGTTCTTC
TRBV4-1	TRBJ2-7	.	.	CASSQGVTGVRFSGTAYEQYF	TGCGCCAGCAGCCAAGGCGTGACAGGGGTCCGATTTAGCGGGACGGCCTACGAGCAGTACTTC
TRBV11-3	TRBJ2-1	TRBD2	.	CASSSHLTSGVPVQFF	TGTGCCAGCAGCTCCCACCTAACTAGCGGGGTACCTGTACAGTTCTTC
TRBV27	TRBJ2-2	.	.	CASSLEQPLAGTGELFF	TGTGCCAGCAGTTTGGAGCAACCGCTAGCCGGAACCGGGGAGCTGTTTTTT
TRBV18	TRBJ2-3	.	.	CASSKGVQGTDTQYF	TGTGCCAGCTCAAAGGGGGTACAGGGCACAGATACGCAGTATTTT
TRBV28	TRBJ2-5	.	.	CASSPRVGKETQYF	TGTGCCAGCAGCCCCCGGGTGGGGAAGGAGACCCAGTACTTC
TRBV29-1	TRBJ2-3	TRBD1	.	CSVAGQARSDTQYF	TGCAGCGTTGCTGGACAGGCTAGGTCGGATACGCAGTATTTT
TRBV7-9	TRBJ2-1	.	.	CASSLTTGYNEQFF	TGTGCCAGCAGCTTAACTACAGGTTACAATGAGCAGTTCTTC
TRBV6-1	TRBJ2-1	.	.	CASSEPMERPRSYNEQFF	TGTGCCAGCAGTGAACCGATGGAGCGGCCCCGCTCCTACAATGAGCAGTTCTTC
TRBV2	TRBJ2-1	TRBD2	.	CASSGKGIAGGPPNEQFF	TGTGCCAGCAGTGGGAAGGGGATAGCGGGAGGCCCCCCTAATGAGCAGTTCTTC
TRBV6-1	TRBJ2-2	.	.	CASSEAQQVTGELFF	TGTGCCAGCAGTGAAGCGCAGCAGGTCACCGGGGAGCTGTTTTTT
TRBV27	TRBJ2-7	TRBD1	.	CASSFSDRANEQYF	TGTGCCAGCAGTTTCTCCGACAGGGCAAACGAGCAGTACTTC
TRBV19	TRBJ1-5	.	.	CASTNPGNSNQPQHF	TGTGCCAGTACTAATCCGGGCAATAGCAATCAGCCCCAGCATTTT
TRBV2	TRBJ2-7	.	.	CASSNPPAGSLYEQYF	TGTGCCAGCAGTAATCCCCCCGCAGGGAGCTTATACGAGCAGTACTTC
TRBV4-1	TRBJ2-7	.	.	CASSQDFYEQYF	TGCGCCAGCAGCCAAGATTTCTACGAGCAGTACTTC
TRBV7-6	TRBJ2-2	TRBD2	.	CASSLVALAGTGELFF	TGTGCCAGCAGCTTAGTCGCACTAGCGGGAACCGGGGAGCTGTTTTTT
TRBV7-9	TRBJ1-2	TRBD1	.	CASSLTNSGQAGGYTF	TGTGCCAGCAGCTTAACCAACTCAGGACAGGCGGGAGGCTACACCTTC
TRBV15	TRBJ1-4	.	.	CATSRDYGGEEVFF	TGTGCCACCAGCAGAGATTACGGGGGCGAGGAGGTGTTTTTT
TRBV7-9	TRBJ1-1	TRBD1	.	CASSPGQGTEAFF	TGTGCCAGCAGCCCCGGACAGGGCACTGAAGCTTTCTTT
TRBV7-9	TRBJ1-2	.	.	CADYGGGPNGYTF	TGTGCCGACTACGGTGGGGGTCCGAATGGCTACACCTTC
TRBV28	TRBJ1-3	TRBD1	.	CASRLTGRLSGNTIYF	TGTGCCAGCAGGCTGACAGGGAGGTTGTCTGGAAACACCATATATTTT
TRBV9	TRBJ2-3	TRBD2	.	CASSPEDWEREPTGGTDTQYF	TGTGCCAGCAGCCCAGAGGATTGGGAGCGGGAGCCCACGGGAGGCACAGATACGCAGTATTTT
TRBV6-1	TRBJ2-1	.	.	CASKLLQDYNEQFF	TGTGCCAGCAAGCTTTTACAAGACTACAATGAGCAGTTCTTC
TRBV7-9	TRBJ2-2	.	.	CASRVGANTGELFF	TGTGCCAGCAGGGTGGGGGCGAACACCGGGGAGCTGTTTTTT
TRBV5-1	TRBJ2-1	TRBD2	.	CASSSSGTSGINEQFF	TGCGCCAGCAGCTCCTCCGGGACTAGCGGGATTAATGAGCAGTTCTTC